Sequencing of this T cell receptor beta chain was carried out in a study of cytomegalovirus exposure and HLA in healthy donors. Looked up from germline, CDR1 is SGHNT and CDR2 is YYREEE (reference sequence). V lost 3 bases, J lost 3 bases, and 3 bases stayed unmatched. The CDR3 is made up of 14 amino acids. The PCR used 60 Vbeta and 13 Jbeta primers. Clones were sequenced by immunoSEQ multiplex PCR, and TCRdb holds only the in-frame ones, with some missing. The sample comprises fewer than 200,000 clones, 70% to 90% of which are singletons, and roughly 2.1% rests with the top ten. The chain uses TRBV5-4 and TRBJ1-1; 9 positions agree with TRBD1. This sequence originates from a man younger than 35 in good health and CMV-seropositive. The sample comprised PBMCs. The CDR3 loop is CASSSGQGDTEAFF. CDR3 sequence (DNA): TGTGCCAGCAGCTCGGGACAGGGTGACACTGAAGCTTTCTTT.